One sample yielded the 20 T cell receptor beta chains listed below, sequenced in a study of blood T cell repertoires in COVID-19. The protocol was immunoSEQ multiplex PCR, while the TCRdb copy is restricted to in-frame clones and leaves out a portion. The sample shows 130,000 or so clones, about 89% of them seen only once. Sequencing was performed on peripheral blood. The origin of the receptors is a woman aged 70-85 years with COVID-19, enrolled during active disease.

This clone was picked up one time. The chain links TRBV18 to TRBJ2-5; 11 nucleotides match TRBD2. J was trimmed by 1 base and V by 3 bases; bases with no gene match: 4. Germline assignment: CDR1 KGHSH and CDR2 LQKENI. The CDR3 has 16 amino acids. The CDR3 reads CASSPRLAGSQETQYF. The DNA for the CDR3 is TGTGCCAGCTCACCTCGACTAGCGGGGAGCCAAGAGACCCAGTACTTC.

The chain uses TRBV19 and TRBJ1-2, with TRBD1 matching 9 bases. With V trimmed by 10 bases and J by 6 bases, 15 bases remained unmatched. CDR1 is LNHDA and CDR2 is SQIVND in the germline V gene (reference sequence). The CDR3 is 15 residues long. CDR3 region: CATTDRGRLSHGYTF. As DNA, the CDR3 is TGTGCCACTACGGACAGGGGCCGCCTGAGTCATGGCTACACCTTC.

The chain couples TRBV11-1 to TRBJ1-2; D not certain. This CDR3 contains 13 residues. From germline, CDR1 is SGHAT and CDR2 FQDESV (reference sequence). Trimming pared 10 bases from V and 4 bases from J, leaving 16 bases between. The CDR3 DNA is TGTGCCACCGGGCGGGAAACCACCTATGGCTACACCTTC. The encoded protein is CATGRETTYGYTF.

The chain combines TRBV7-2 with TRBJ1-3; D not resolved. V was trimmed by 1 base and J by 3 bases, leaving 7 bases between them. The V gene's germline CDR1 is SGHTA and CDR2 FQGNSA. This CDR3 region has 14 residues. CDR3 DNA: TGTGCCAGCAGCTTAGGAGTACTTGGAAACACCATATATTTT. Its protein product is CASSLGVLGNTIYF.

The chain joins TRBV5-6 to TRBJ1-2; maybe TRBD1 (6 bases). The germline V and J ends were trimmed by 2 bases and 0 bases, with 11 bases remaining between them. Germline CDR1 is SGHDT and CDR2 is YYEEEE. This CDR3 has 15 residues. The CDR3 sequence is CASSFYRVSNYGYTF. CDR3 in DNA: TGTGCCAGCAGCTTTTACAGGGTTTCTAACTATGGCTACACCTTC.

This chain connects TRBV29-1 to TRBJ2-7; D might be TRBD2 (6 bases). The CDR3 sequence is 13 residues long. Trimming cost V 3 bases and J 2 bases, with 11 bases left between them. CDR1 is SQVTM and CDR2 is ANQGSEA in the germline V gene. In DNA form, the CDR3 reads TGCAGCGTTGAGGGACTCTATACCTACGAGCAGTACTTC. Translating it yields CSVEGLYTYEQYF.

The chain recombines TRBV28 with TRBJ1-2; D not resolved. The V end was cut by 4 bases, the J end by 8 bases, with 20 bases between. The CDR3 is 15 amino acids. Germline CDR1 and CDR2: MDHEN and SYDVKM. DNA of the CDR3: TGTGCCAGCAGTTCAGGCGCGTCCCCGAGTGTAGGCTACACCTTC. Amino acid sequence: CASSSGASPSVGYTF.

The chain is built from TRBV7-9 and TRBJ1-2, with no clear D. The V and J ends lost 7 bases and 4 bases respectively, with 16 bases between them. The CDR3 runs to 14 residues. The germline V gene has CDR1 SEHNR and CDR2 FQNEAQ (reference sequence). CDR3 sequence: CASTTLGLLYGYTF. The CDR3 DNA is TGTGCCAGCACCACCCTTGGGCTGCTCTATGGCTACACCTTC.

V gene TRBV5-1 combines with J gene TRBJ1-3; D unclear. V was cut by 0 bases and J by 0 bases, with 16 bases left in between. The CDR3 has 18 amino acids. Germline-derived CDR1 and CDR2 are SGHRS and YFSETQ. The CDR3 DNA reads as TGCGCCAGCAGCTTGGGGTCGGCGGGTTTATTCTCTGGAAACACCATATATTTT. This translates into CASSLGSAGLFSGNTIYF. Together with reference TRBV5-1 and TRBJ1-3, the CDR3 gives the full variable domain: KAGVTQTPRYLIKTRGQQVTLSCSPISGHRSVSWYQQTPGQGLQFLFEYFSETQRNKGNFPGRFSGRQFSNSRSEMNVSTLELGDSALYLCASSLGSAGLFSGNTIYFGEGSWLTVV.

CDR3 in DNA: TGTGCCAGCAGCGACACCGGGACAGAGATCAACTATGGCTACACCTTC. The encoded protein is CASSDTGTEINYGYTF. The rearrangement joins TRBV9 to TRBJ1-2; 7 bases map to TRBD1. The CDR3 length is 16 residues. Germline V gene data show CDR1 as SGDLS and CDR2 as YYNGEE. The J segment lost 2 bases and the V segment lost 3 bases, leaving 10 bases of the junction unmatched.

The CDR3 protein is CASSSPRSGGSYEQYF. DNA of the CDR3: TGTGCCAGCAGCTCCCCGAGGAGCGGGGGGTCCTACGAGCAGTACTTC. V is TRBV5-4 and J is TRBJ2-7, with 9 bases lining up with TRBD2. With V trimmed by 3 bases and J by 1 base, 8 bases remained unmatched. Germline V CDR1 and CDR2: SGHNT, YYREEE (reference sequence). This CDR3 region has 16 residues.

The chain couples TRBV2 to TRBJ1-5; 9 positions match TRBD1. Germline V gene sequence: CDR1 SNHLY, CDR2 FYNNEI. J gave up 3 bases and V 6 bases, and 6 bases lay outside the gene matches. The CDR3 sequence is 15 residues long. CDR3 coding DNA: TGTGCCAGCAGACCCGGGACAGGGACCAATCAGCCCCAGCATTTT. As protein: CASRPGTGTNQPQHF.

This chain connects TRBV9 to TRBJ2-7; 9 positions match TRBD1. This CDR3 is 16 amino acids long. Germline V lookup: CDR1 SGDLS, CDR2 YYNGEE. Losses at the gene ends were 0 bases for V and 1 base for J; bases not matched to a gene: 5. This CDR3 reads CASSVGVGQGSYEQYF. The DNA for the CDR3 is TGTGCCAGCAGCGTAGGGGTGGGACAGGGATCCTACGAGCAGTACTTC.

A single count supports this clone. This chain joins TRBV19 and TRBJ1-2; D ambiguous. V lost 5 bases and J 4 bases, leaving 11 bases between the germline ends. The germline gives CDR1 LNHDA, CDR2 SQIVND (reference sequence). This CDR3 comprises 13 residues. The CDR3 DNA sequence: TGTGCCAGTAGTCGGGATTGGGCCTATGGCTACACCTTC. Its translation: CASSRDWAYGYTF.

The rearrangement joins TRBV19 to TRBJ1-2, with D possibly being TRBD1 (6 bases). The CDR3 has 13 residues. The V end lost 11 bases, the J end lost 5 bases, and 18 bases lay between the germline ends. Germline values: CDR1 LNHDA, CDR2 SQIVND (reference sequence). The CDR3 coding sequence is TGTGCCGGGGGGGACATCAGAGGTTATGGCTACACCTTC. Protein product: CAGGDIRGYGYTF.

On this clone: The sample carries other DNA sequences with the same CDR3. The chain recombines TRBV6-1 with TRBJ1-2, with 8 bases identical to TRBD1. The CDR3 length is 17 residues. From germline, CDR1 is MNHNS and CDR2 SASEGT. V shed 4 bases, J shed 8 bases, and the junction held 18 bases outside the gene matches. The CDR3 loop is CASSGERQGPWVRGYTF. CDR3 nucleotide sequence: TGTGCCAGCAGTGGAGAGAGACAGGGGCCCTGGGTTAGGGGCTACACCTTC.

The J gene is TRBJ1-1, the V gene TRBV5-1, with 9 bases aligning to TRBD1. The CDR3 is 14 residues long. Trimming took 3 bases from V and 11 from J; bases not matched to a gene: 11. Germline lookup yields CDR1 SGHRS and CDR2 YFSETQ. The CDR3 bases are TGCGCCAGCAGCTCGGGTGGACAGGGGTTGGTGGCTTTCTTT. Translation: CASSSGGQGLVAFF.

The chain has TRBV18 and TRBJ2-7, with 11 bases identical to TRBD1. Germline V lookup: CDR1 KGHSH, CDR2 LQKENI. Trimming took 3 bases from V and 3 from J; bases not matched to a gene: 1. This CDR3 spans 14 amino acids. CDR3 loop: CASSPDRGLYEQYF. The CDR3 region has the DNA TGTGCCAGCTCACCGGACAGGGGGCTCTACGAGCAGTACTTC.

This sequence joins TRBV2 and TRBJ1-1; 7 nucleotides agree with TRBD1. CDR3 size: 14 residues. V trimming: 4 bases; J trimming: 7 bases; junction bases outside the gene matches: 9. Germline CDR1 is SNHLY and CDR2 is FYNNEI. CDR3 sequence (DNA): TGTGCCAGCAGTGCCGAACAGGGGCGGAATGAAGCTTTCTTT. Translating gives CASSAEQGRNEAFF.

The gene calls are TRBV3-1 (or the pseudogene TRBV3-2) and TRBJ1-2; TRBD1 matches at 12 bases. The CDR3 runs 15 residues. Germline values: CDR1 LGHDT, CDR2 YNNKEL (reference sequence). J was trimmed by 8 bases and V by 5 bases; bases with no gene match: 9. Here the CDR3 reads CASSAPGQGAGGYTF. The CDR3 DNA is TGTGCCAGCAGCGCCCCGGGACAGGGGGCAGGGGGCTACACCTTC.